The 30 T cell receptor beta chains below come from one sample, sequenced in a study of T cells in Graves' hyperthyroidism and ophthalmopathy. Template material for amplifying TCR beta CDR3 regions consisted of RNA transcripts. Researchers ran a first-round RT-PCR on the TCR CDR3 using the HTBI primer set. TCRdb analysed the multiplex PCR reads with MiXCR anew, one entry per CDR3 protein. The sample contains hundreds of thousands of distinct CDR3 sequences, about a sixth of which appear only once. The sample taken for sequencing was blood. The source is a woman aged 40 to 50 with Graves' ophthalmopathy.

In this sample, this clonotype turned up many times. V usage is TRBV7-9 and J usage is TRBJ2-1; 14 nucleotides match TRBD2. This CDR3 contains 20 residues. Germline CDR1 and CDR2: SEHNR and FQNEAQ (reference sequence). V shed 5 bases and J 0 bases; nucleotides not matched to a gene: 12. This chain's CDR3 is CASSTDPGTSGSTSYNEQFF. The CDR3 DNA sequence: TGTGCCAGCAGCACCGATCCCGGGACTAGCGGGAGCACCTCCTACAATGAGCAGTTCTTC.

V gene TRBV5-1 combines with J gene TRBJ1-2; D not certain. V lost 0 bases and J 2 bases, leaving 11 bases between the germline ends. Germline CDR1 and CDR2: SGHRS and YFSETQ. This CDR3 region has 15 residues. The CDR3 coding sequence is TGCGCCAGCAGCTTGGATCGCAGGATGAACTATGGCTACACCTTC. Translated: CASSLDRRMNYGYTF. The whole variable domain, remainder taken from reference TRBV5-1 and TRBJ1-2, is KAGVTQTPRYLIKTRGQQVTLSCSPISGHRSVSWYQQTPGQGLQFLFEYFSETQRNKGNFPGRFSGRQFSNSRSEMNVSTLELGDSALYLCASSLDRRMNYGYTFGSGTRLTVV.

In its sample, this clonotype was seen many times. The chain carries TRBV5-1 and TRBJ2-3, with TRBD2 as a possible D gene (5 bases). CDR3 size: 16 residues. Germline V gene lookup returns CDR1 SGHRS and CDR2 YFSETQ. V was cut by 0 bases and J by 1 base, with 12 bases left in between. The CDR3 is CASSLVAGLGTDTQYF. CDR3 DNA sequence: TGCGCCAGCAGCTTGGTCGCGGGTCTTGGCACAGATACGCAGTATTTT. Supplemented by reference TRBV5-1 and TRBJ2-3, the full variable domain reads KAGVTQTPRYLIKTRGQQVTLSCSPISGHRSVSWYQQTPGQGLQFLFEYFSETQRNKGNFPGRFSGRQFSNSRSEMNVSTLELGDSALYLCASSLVAGLGTDTQYFGPGTRLTVL.

This chain links TRBV6-1 with TRBJ1-1; D might be TRBD1 (5 bases). This CDR3 has 15 residues. V lost 5 bases and J 1 base, leaving 14 bases between the germline ends. From germline, CDR1 is MNHNS and CDR2 SASEGT. The CDR3 sequence is CASSPIGTENTEAFF. The CDR3 coding sequence is TGTGCCAGCAGTCCGATAGGGACGGAGAACACTGAAGCTTTCTTT.

This rearrangement joins TRBV7-9 to TRBJ1-3, with 9 bases aligning to TRBD1. V lost 4 bases to trimming and J lost 8 bases; unmatched junction nucleotides: 15. Germline V lookup: CDR1 SEHNR, CDR2 FQNEAQ (reference sequence). CDR3 size: 17 residues. The CDR3 protein is CASSSPGQGLDGDTIYF. The DNA of the CDR3 is TGTGCCAGCAGCTCCCCGGGACAGGGATTAGACGGTGACACCATATATTTT.

This clonotype was seen a few times. The genes are TRBV12-3 or TRBV12-4 and TRBJ2-3; no reliable D call. V lost 8 bases, J lost 5 bases, and 8 bases lay in between. This CDR3 has 11 amino acids. The CDR3 sequence is CASGRRDTQYF. Here the CDR3 DNA reads TGTGCCAGCGGCCGTAGAGATACGCAGTATTTT.

This clonotype was found many times. This chain joins TRBV20-1 and TRBJ1-4; D remains unclear. V was shortened by 4 bases and J by 6 bases, with 12 bases between the two germline ends. The CDR3 consists of 13 residues. Per germline, CDR1 DFQATT and CDR2 SNEGSKA (reference sequence). The DNA of the CDR3 is TGCAGTGCTACCCCTCAGGCGGATGAAAAACTGTTTTTT. Amino acid sequence: CSATPQADEKLFF.

As to this clonotype: One end of the junction does not line up with germline, which may come from a read error. The chain recombines TRBV11-2 with TRBJ2-6; 7 bases match TRBD1. The germline V gene has CDR1 SGHAT and CDR2 FQNNGV. The CDR3 sequence is 18 residues long. CDR3 coding DNA: TGTGCCAGCAGCTTAGCGCCAGAAGGGGGCGCTGGGGCCAACGTCCCGACTTTC. Translation: CASSLAPEGGAGANVPTF.

This chain's CDR3 is CASSYSKRNWDGYTF. CDR3 bases: TGTGCCAGCAGTTACTCGAAAAGGAATTGGGACGGCTACACCTTC. The J gene is TRBJ1-2, the V gene TRBV6-5; D might be TRBD1 (5 bases). The germline gives CDR1 MNHEY, CDR2 SVGAGI. V was pared by 0 bases and J by 8 bases, with 16 bases between. The CDR3 runs 15 residues.

This clonotype was detected ten times or more. The chain joins TRBV5-1 to TRBJ2-3; D is perhaps TRBD2 (5 bases). The CDR3 has 18 amino acids. Germline V gene sequence: CDR1 SGHRS, CDR2 YFSETQ. V gave up 2 bases and J gave up 5 bases, with 24 bases separating them. The DNA for the CDR3 is TGCGCCAGCAGCTTAGCGGCCTCCCGGCGACCCGAGGGAGATACGCAGTATTTT. This encodes CASSLAASRRPEGDTQYF.

There are many counts of this clonotype. The chain combines TRBV28 with TRBJ2-5, with 9 positions matching TRBD1. Germline V CDR1 and CDR2: MDHEN, SYDVKM. This CDR3 is built from 16 residues. V gave up 6 bases and J gave up 4 bases; unmatched junction bases: 12. The CDR3 protein is CASRPGQGPFGETQYF. Written as DNA, the CDR3 is TGTGCCAGCAGACCGGGACAGGGCCCTTTCGGAGAGACCCAGTACTTC. Filled out from reference TRBV28 and TRBJ2-5, the complete variable domain reads DVKVTQSSRYLVKRTGEKVFLECVQDMDHENMFWYRQDPGLGLRLIYFSYDVKMKEKGDIPEGYSVSREKKERFSLILESASTNQTSMYLCASRPGQGPFGETQYFGPGTRLLVL.

The chain employs TRBV5-5 and TRBJ2-1; maybe TRBD2 (5 bases). CDR1 SGHKS and CDR2 YYEKEE come from the germline V gene (reference sequence). Between the trimmed V and J ends, which lost 0 bases and 7 bases, there was a span of 17 bases. CDR3 length equals 16 residues. The CDR3 DNA reads as TGTGCCAGCAGCTTGGCAGTCGGGGTACTGGGGAATGAGCAGTTCTTC. Translating it yields CASSLAVGVLGNEQFF.

Many counts were recorded for this clonotype. The rearrangement joins TRBV27 to TRBJ2-5; TRBD1 matches 10 bases. The V gene's germline CDR1 is MNHEY and CDR2 SMNVEV (reference sequence). The CDR3 has 15 amino acids. J lost 4 bases, V lost 2 bases, and 4 bases had no gene match. CDR3 nucleotides: TGTGCCAGCAGTTTAAGGGACAGGGGACGAGAGACCCAGTACTTC. It encodes CASSLRDRGRETQYF.

This clonotype showed up many times. The chain carries TRBV10-3 and TRBJ1-1, with D possibly matching TRBD1 (5 bases). In germline, CDR1 is ENHRY, CDR2 SYGVKD. Trimming took off 6 bases at V and 1 base at J, with 6 bases between the two ends. This CDR3 has 12 residues. CDR3 nucleotide sequence: TGTGCCATCAGGACAGAGAACACTGAAGCTTTCTTT. Translated, it gives CAIRTENTEAFF.

The rearrangement uses TRBV10-3 and TRBJ1-4; the match to TRBD1 covers 11 bases. This CDR3 is 15 amino acids long. Germline V gives CDR1 ENHRY, CDR2 SYGVKD. Losses at the gene ends were 6 bases for V and 8 bases for J; bases not matched to a gene: 8. DNA of the CDR3: TGTGCCATCAGAGAGCCGGGACAGGGGGTCGAAAAACTGTTTTTT. Translating it yields CAIREPGQGVEKLFF.

The rearrangement uses TRBV7-3 and TRBJ1-1, with 11 bases aligning to TRBD1. This CDR3 region has 13 residues. J gave up 13 bases and V 5 bases, and 9 bases lay outside the gene matches. Germline-derived CDR1 and CDR2 are SGHTA and FQGTGA. CDR3 loop: CASSPHMGQGVFF. The CDR3 DNA is TGTGCCAGCAGCCCCCACATGGGACAGGGGGTTTTCTTT. The full variable domain, in which reference TRBV7-3 and TRBJ1-1 provide the parts outside the CDR3, is GAGVSQTPSNKVTEKGKYVELRCDPISGHTALYWYRQSLGQGPEFLIYFQGTGAADDSGLPNDRFFAVRPEGSVSTLKIQRTERGDSAVYLCASSPHMGQGVFFGQGTRLTVV.

On this clonotype itself: One junction end does not reproduce the germline sequence, and a read error may be involved. The chain is built from TRBV6-1 and TRBJ1-2, with 12 bases matching TRBD1. The CDR3 loop spans 18 amino acids. Germline CDR1 reads MNHNS; CDR2 reads SASEGT. The CDR3 reads CASREEPGQGANKGGYTF. The CDR3 DNA reads as TGTGCCAGCAGGGAAGAACCGGGACAGGGGGCTAATAAGGGTGGCTACACCTTC.

This rearrangement joins TRBV6-1 to TRBJ1-1, with D hard to call. The CDR3 runs 15 residues. CDR1 is MNHNS, CDR2 SASEGT, per germline. The V end was cut by 1 base, the J end by 1 base, with 10 bases between. The CDR3 DNA reads as TGTGCCAGCAGTGAAGGTGTCGGTAAGAACACTGAAGCTTTCTTT. As protein: CASSEGVGKNTEAFF.

This clonotype was observed at least ten times. This CDR3 reads CASSRSGLPDTQYF. CDR3 nucleotide sequence: TGTGCCAGCAGCCGGAGCGGACTGCCAGATACGCAGTATTTT. J is TRBJ2-3 and V is TRBV7-8; D possibly corresponds to TRBD2 (5 bases). Trimming left V 5 bases short and J 4 bases short, with 13 bases between. Germline V gene lookup returns CDR1 SGHVS and CDR2 FQNEAQ. CDR3 length equals 14 residues.

This clonotype was observed a few times. V is TRBV28 and J is TRBJ1-4; tentatively, D is TRBD1 (6 bases). The V end was cut by 8 bases, the J end by 2 bases, with 9 bases between. Germline V gene lookup returns CDR1 MDHEN and CDR2 SYDVKM. The CDR3 length is 13 residues. The CDR3 reads CASHGGTNEKLFF. Written as DNA, the CDR3 is TGTGCCAGCCATGGGGGCACTAATGAAAAACTGTTTTTT.

This clonotype showed up just a few times. V and J are TRBV7-3 and TRBJ2-2; 7 bases are a match to TRBD2. V dropped 3 bases and J dropped 7; count of bases not matched to a gene: 11. Germline V lookup: CDR1 SGHTA, CDR2 FQGTGA. The CDR3 has 16 residues. The CDR3 is CASSLGLAAPNGELFF. DNA for the CDR3: TGTGCCAGCAGCTTGGGGCTAGCGGCCCCCAACGGGGAGCTGTTTTTT. The full variable domain, its missing parts supplied by reference TRBV7-3 and TRBJ2-2, is GAGVSQTPSNKVTEKGKYVELRCDPISGHTALYWYRQSLGQGPEFLIYFQGTGAADDSGLPNDRFFAVRPEGSVSTLKIQRTERGDSAVYLCASSLGLAAPNGELFFGEGSRLTVL.

This clonotype was found many times. The chain couples TRBV20-1 to TRBJ2-7, with D perhaps TRBD2 (5 bases). The CDR3 covers 15 residues. The V end was cut by 3 bases, the J end by 6 bases, with 21 bases between. Germline V gene lookup returns CDR1 DFQATT and CDR2 SNEGSKA (reference sequence). The CDR3 loop reads CSASITRVIESEQYF. The CDR3 bases are TGCAGTGCTAGCATTACTAGAGTTATTGAGTCCGAGCAGTACTTC.

This clonotype occurred many times. The rearrangement joins TRBV2 to TRBJ2-2; the D is unclear. Germline CDR1 reads SNHLY; CDR2 reads FYNNEI. The V end lost 4 bases, the J end lost 1 base, and 7 bases lay between the germline ends. This CDR3 is 14 amino acids long. CDR3: CASSAVQNTGELFF. Written as DNA, the CDR3 is TGTGCCAGCAGTGCAGTCCAGAACACCGGGGAGCTGTTTTTT.

In this sample, this clonotype turned up many times. The chain recombines TRBV12-3 or TRBV12-4 with TRBJ2-7; D is possibly TRBD1 (6 bases). Deletions cut 5 bases from V and 6 bases from J, with 14 bases between. The CDR3 contains 13 residues. CDR3 residues: CASSGQTAGEQYF. The CDR3, as DNA: TGTGCCAGCAGTGGACAGACGGCCGGCGAGCAGTACTTC.

V gene TRBV19 combines with J gene TRBJ1-1; D gene ambiguous. Germline loops: CDR1 LNHDA, CDR2 SQIVND (reference sequence). The V and J ends lost 9 bases and 1 base respectively, with 15 bases between them. The CDR3 is 14 amino acids. CDR3: CASQEEEGNTEAFF. The CDR3 bases are TGTGCCAGCCAAGAGGAGGAGGGGAACACTGAAGCTTTCTTT.

This clonotype was picked up many times. The chain links TRBV4-1 to TRBJ1-4; no definite D call. V was clipped by 1 base and J by 8 bases, with 14 bases between them. This CDR3 is 15 amino acids long. Germline CDR1 MGHRA, CDR2 YSYEKL. The CDR3 bases are TGCGCCAGCAGCCAAGTTCGTACCCGAGGAGAAAAACTGTTTTTT. It yields the protein CASSQVRTRGEKLFF.

This clonotype was seen at least ten times. The chain is built from TRBV12-3 or TRBV12-4 and TRBJ2-7; D could derive from TRBD1 or TRBD2 (6 bases each). There are 14 residues in the CDR3. V lost 2 bases and J 2 bases, leaving 10 bases between the germline ends. The CDR3 protein is CASSLSGGPYEQYF. As DNA, the CDR3 is TGTGCCAGCAGTTTAAGTGGGGGGCCCTACGAGCAGTACTTC.

In this sample, this clonotype turned up many times. The chain joins TRBV3-1 to TRBJ2-1, with D unresolved. Trimming shortened V by 4 bases and J by 6 bases, and 4 bases separated the two germline ends. The germline gives CDR1 LGHDT, CDR2 YNNKEL (reference sequence). The CDR3 has 11 residues. CDR3 residues: CASSRINEQFF. The CDR3 DNA is TGTGCCAGCAGCCGTATCAATGAGCAGTTCTTC.

A remark on this clonotype: Because it lacks the conserved phenylalanine or tryptophan at the end, this CDR3 is likely a read error. The chain is built from TRBV11-2 and TRBJ1-1; no reliable D call. The CDR3 runs 16 residues. V was pared by 5 bases and J by 3 bases, with 19 bases between. CDR1 is SGHAT, CDR2 FQNNGV, per germline. The CDR3, as DNA: TGTGCCAGCAGCCCCCTGGACCTCGGGTGGGACACTGAAGCTTTCTCT. Encoded protein: CASSPLDLGWDTEAFS.

This clonotype was detected many times. The V and J genes are TRBV11-2 and TRBJ2-1; D unresolved. Between the trimmed V and J ends, which lost 0 bases and 2 bases, there was a span of 11 bases. The CDR3 sequence is 16 residues long. The germline V gene encodes CDR1 SGHAT and CDR2 FQNNGV. The CDR3 loop reads CASSLDRSSTYNEQFF. In nucleotides, the CDR3 is TGTGCCAGCAGCTTAGATAGGTCGTCCACCTACAATGAGCAGTTCTTC.